This T cell receptor beta chain came from a study of CD8+ T cells in alopecia areata. Study-wide findings and caveats: Having one nonresponder leaves uncertain how baseline CD8+ expansion relates to response.

The treatment denotes: oral pan-JAK inhibitor, 5-10 mg twice daily. RNA was extracted and reverse transcribed into cDNA as the sequencing template. Measured with immunoSEQ multiplex PCR; TCRdb has only the in-frame clones, and not every one. The table includes more than 200,000 clones, 40% to 55% detected once. In regard to this clone: Antigen specificity is unknown.

The sample in question was CD4+ T cells sorted from blood, obtained around week 37, from a patient treated with tofacitinib. The source is a human donor with alopecia areata.

This CDR3 is CASRQTPRTNYGYTF. The CDR3, as DNA: TGTGCCAGCAGACAGACCCCAAGGACCAACTATGGCTACACCTTC. The chain has TRBV2 and TRBJ1-2; the D is unclear. The CDR3 length is 15 residues. Germline CDR1 is SNHLY and CDR2 is FYNNEI. Trimming took 6 bases from V and 2 from J, leaving 16 bases between them.